The 27 T cell receptor beta chains listed next were all sequenced from one sample in a study of beta chain features in type 1 diabetes. Points from the study as a whole: Shortening that was moderate but significant affected the TCRB CDR3s of Type 1 diabetes patients in all four CD4+ subsets.

The sequenced template was cDNA made from the entire isolated RNA. The table came from immunoSEQ multiplex PCR; TCRdb's copy has only in-frame clones and leaves some out. The top ten hold around 0.04% of the sample, which has 630,000 or so clones, over 12% seen once. No antigens are known for them. Sequencing was done on a sample of naive CD4+ T cells from blood. The receptor source for this set is a man aged 18 to 35 with type 1 diabetes.

The genes are TRBV6-1 and TRBJ2-7, with 7 bases that match TRBD2. The germline V gene has CDR1 MNHNS and CDR2 SASEGT. Trimming took 6 bases from V and 1 from J; bases not matched to a gene: 6. This CDR3 has 14 amino acids. Written as DNA, the CDR3 is TGTGCCAGCAGGGAGGGACTATCATCCTACGAGCAGTACTTC. Amino acid sequence: CASREGLSSYEQYF.

This sequence joins TRBV18 and TRBJ2-7; 7 positions agree with TRBD1. V trimming: 3 bases; J trimming: 4 bases; junction bases outside the gene matches: 6. This CDR3 has 14 residues. Germline-derived CDR1 and CDR2 are KGHSH and LQKENI. CDR3 region: CASSPGRGQYEQYF. As DNA, the CDR3 is TGTGCCAGCTCACCGGGTAGGGGGCAGTACGAGCAGTACTTC.

V is TRBV7-9 and J is TRBJ2-3, with D unresolved. V lost 5 bases to trimming and J lost 1 base, with 10 bases between them. The CDR3 has 14 amino acids. Germline loops: CDR1 SEHNR, CDR2 FQNEAQ (reference sequence). CDR3 nucleotides: TGTGCCAGCAGCCCGTGGCAGGGCACAGATACGCAGTATTTT. The encoded protein is CASSPWQGTDTQYF.

This chain links TRBV30 with TRBJ2-5; the D gene is possibly TRBD2 (6 bases). Germline assignment: CDR1 GTSNPN and CDR2 SVGIG (reference sequence). CDR3 length equals 12 residues. The V end lost 5 bases, the J end lost 4 bases, and 11 bases lay between the germline ends. The CDR3 here is CAWVLGGETQYF. CDR3 in DNA: TGTGCCTGGGTCTTGGGGGGAGAGACCCAGTACTTC.

V usage is TRBV6-6 and J usage is TRBJ2-1; 14 nucleotides line up with TRBD2. The V and J ends lost 6 bases and 12 bases, in that order; junction bases with no gene match: 7. The CDR3 runs 14 residues. Germline CDR1 reads MNHNY; CDR2 reads SVGAGI (reference sequence). CDR3 protein: CASSPGLAGVSQFF. Here the CDR3 DNA reads TGTGCCAGCAGCCCGGGACTAGCGGGAGTCTCGCAGTTCTTC.

This clone has a handful of counts. The chain has TRBV28 and TRBJ2-5; D call uncertain. Germline loops: CDR1 MDHEN, CDR2 SYDVKM. V lost 5 bases, J lost 4 bases, and 11 bases lay in between. There are 13 residues in the CDR3. CDR3: CASSETVLETQYF. For the CDR3, the DNA is TGTGCCAGCAGTGAGACGGTTCTAGAGACCCAGTACTTC.

This clone has a handful of counts. V and J are TRBV6-5 and TRBJ1-5; no definite D call. Germline values: CDR1 MNHEY, CDR2 SVGAGI. Trimming stripped 6 bases from V and 2 bases from J, with 11 bases between. The CDR3 loop spans 14 amino acids. The CDR3 reads CASSPLTGNQPQHF. The CDR3 DNA sequence: TGTGCCAGCAGCCCCCTGACGGGCAATCAGCCCCAGCATTTT.

This clone showed up just a few times. The gene calls are TRBV2 and TRBJ1-1; D gene ambiguous. Germline V gene sequence: CDR1 SNHLY, CDR2 FYNNEI. The V and J ends lost 8 bases and 4 bases respectively, with 17 bases between them. The CDR3 has 14 residues. The CDR3 DNA is TGTGCCAGCGCCGTGGACGGCTTGGGCACTGAAGCTTTCTTT. It encodes CASAVDGLGTEAFF.

The J gene is TRBJ1-5, the V gene TRBV7-9; TRBD1 might be the D (6 bases). CDR1 is SEHNR and CDR2 is FQNEAQ in the germline V gene (reference sequence). V lost 1 base and J 6 bases, leaving 13 bases between the germline ends. This CDR3 contains 15 residues. CDR3 bases: TGTGCCAGCAGCTTAGATACAGGGAAAGGTCAGCCCCAGCATTTT. This codes for CASSLDTGKGQPQHF. Based on the CDR3 plus reference TRBV7-9 and TRBJ1-5, the full variable domain is DTGVSQNPRHKITKRGQNVTFRCDPISEHNRLYWYRQTLGQGPEFLTYFQNEAQLEKSRLLSDRFSAERPKGSFSTLEIQRTEQGDSAMYLCASSLDTGKGQPQHFGDGTRLSIL.

This sequence joins TRBV7-2 and TRBJ1-2; TRBD1 is a possible D gene (5 bases). V shed 4 bases and J shed 5 bases, with 11 bases lying between them. The CDR3 consists of 13 residues. The V gene's germline CDR1 is SGHTA and CDR2 FQGNSA. For the CDR3, the DNA is TGTGCCAGCAGCTCGGGGGAGGGGTATGGCTACACCTTC. Protein product: CASSSGEGYGYTF.

The chain is built from TRBV4-3 and TRBJ2-3, with 9 bases lining up with TRBD1. V trimming: 3 bases; J trimming: 0 bases; junction bases outside the gene matches: 13. CDR3 length: 19 amino acids. CDR1 is LGHNA and CDR2 is YSLEER in the germline V gene. CDR3 DNA: TGCGCCAGCAGCCAGAATCTAGGGACAGGGCTCTCAAGCACAGATACGCAGTATTTT. It specifies CASSQNLGTGLSSTDTQYF.

The CDR3 loop is CASSLGGGTDTQYF. The DNA for the CDR3 is TGCGCCAGCAGCTTGGGAGGGGGCACAGATACGCAGTATTTT. The genes are TRBV5-1 and TRBJ2-3; TRBD1 or TRBD2 may be the D gene (5 bases each). Germline V lookup: CDR1 SGHRS, CDR2 YFSETQ. This CDR3 contains 14 residues. V lost 0 bases and J 1 base, leaving 6 bases between the germline ends.

The rearrangement uses TRBV7-2 and TRBJ2-7, with unresolved D. V shed 4 bases and J shed 7 bases, with 20 bases lying between them. In germline, CDR1 is SGHTA, CDR2 FQGNSA. There are 15 residues in the CDR3. The CDR3 nucleotides are TGTGCCAGCAGCTCGCAGACCGGAAGACCAGGAGAGCAGTACTTC. Translating gives CASSSQTGRPGEQYF.

V usage is TRBV29-1 and J usage is TRBJ2-1; no firm D call. Germline V gene data show CDR1 as SQVTM and CDR2 as ANQGSEA. Trimming cost V 5 bases and J 0 bases, with 8 bases left between them. The length of the CDR3 is 13 residues. CDR3 sequence reads: CSVTPSSYNEQFF. CDR3 DNA sequence: TGCAGCGTTACACCGAGCTCCTACAATGAGCAGTTCTTC.

This clone showed up just a few times. This sequence joins TRBV9 and TRBJ2-5; D not resolved. V gave up 1 base and J gave up 0 bases, with 7 bases separating them. Germline V lookup: CDR1 SGDLS, CDR2 YYNGEE. The CDR3 extends over 14 amino acids. CDR3 bases: TGTGCCAGCAGCGTAATTGGGAACCAAGAGACCCAGTACTTC. Its translation: CASSVIGNQETQYF.

This clone was seen only a few times. Other DNA sequences from this sample encode an identical CDR3 as well. This chain links TRBV6-5 with TRBJ2-7; TRBD1 might be the D (6 bases). V lost 0 bases and J 3 bases, leaving 9 bases between the germline ends. CDR1 is MNHEY and CDR2 is SVGAGI in the germline V gene. The CDR3 has 14 amino acids. The CDR3 DNA reads as TGTGCCAGCAGTTACTCGAGAGGGGGCTACGAGCAGTACTTC. Encoded protein: CASSYSRGGYEQYF.

V is TRBV5-1 and J is TRBJ2-7; 11 nucleotides line up with TRBD2. Germline CDR1 reads SGHRS; CDR2 reads YFSETQ. The junction had 9 bases not matched to a gene; V was cut back by 4 bases and J by 0 bases. The CDR3 runs to 17 residues. The CDR3 is CASSLGLAGTYSYEQYF. For the CDR3, the DNA is TGCGCCAGCAGCCTCGGACTAGCGGGCACCTACTCCTACGAGCAGTACTTC.

This clone has more than one count but fewer than ten. V and J are TRBV23-1 and TRBJ2-3; maybe TRBD2 (7 bases). TRBV23-1 is flagged as an ORF with uncertain function. V shed 7 bases and J shed 1 base, with 24 bases lying between them. This CDR3 comprises 18 residues. The CDR3 sequence is CASTPSGIGGLGTDTQYF. The CDR3 bases are TGCGCCAGCACCCCTAGCGGTATCGGGGGGCTGGGCACAGATACGCAGTATTTT.

The CDR3 loop is CASSLQGYTNEKLFF. CDR3 nucleotide sequence: TGTGCCAGCAGCCTACAGGGATACACTAATGAAAAACTGTTTTTT. The chain links TRBV2 to TRBJ1-4; D may be TRBD1 (6 bases). The CDR3 has 15 amino acids. CDR1 and CDR2 from the germline V gene are SNHLY and FYNNEI. Trimming removed 6 bases from V and 2 bases from J, with 13 bases in between.

This chain links TRBV6-6 with TRBJ1-6; D is uncertain. The CDR3 consists of 12 residues. V dropped 5 bases and J dropped 8 bases, with 7 bases sitting between them. The germline CDR1 and CDR2 sequences are MNHNY and SVGAGI (reference sequence). The CDR3 DNA reads TGTGCCAGCAGTCGTCTTGATTCACCCCTCCACTTT. Translation gives CASSRLDSPLHF.

In this sample, this clone turned up a few times. Distinct nucleotide sequences in the sample also encode this CDR3. The V call is TRBV7-2, the J call TRBJ2-3; the D gene is possibly TRBD1 (5 bases). The V end was cut by 1 base, the J end by 1 base, with 9 bases between. The CDR3 length is 15 residues. Looked up from germline, CDR1 is SGHTA and CDR2 is FQGNSA. The CDR3 nucleotides read TGTGCCAGCAGCTTAGTTTGGGGCGGCACAGATACGCAGTATTTT. Amino acids: CASSLVWGGTDTQYF. The full variable domain, its missing parts supplied by reference TRBV7-2 and TRBJ2-3, is GAGVSQSPSNKVTEKGKDVELRCDPISGHTALYWYRQSLGQGLEFLIYFQGNSAPDKSGLPSDRFSAERTGGSVSTLTIQRTQQEDSAVYLCASSLVWGGTDTQYFGPGTRLTVL.

The genes are TRBV29-1 and TRBJ1-1; tentative D call: TRBD1 (6 bases). This CDR3 contains 13 residues. The ends were cut back, 4 bases at V and 5 bases at J, with 14 bases in the middle. Germline loops: CDR1 SQVTM, CDR2 ANQGSEA. The CDR3 nucleotides are TGCAGCGTTGCTACAGGGAAGAGGACTGAAGCTTTCTTT. It codes for CSVATGKRTEAFF.

CDR3 protein: CASSWAFCGGTISNQPQHF. CDR3 sequence (DNA): TGTGCCAGCAGCTGGGCTTTTTGCGGCGGGACAATAAGCAATCAGCCCCAGCATTTT. The chain couples TRBV21-1 to TRBJ1-5. TRBV21-1 is annotated as a pseudogene. CDR3 size: 19 residues.

This clone was seen a few times. This chain links TRBV4-1 with TRBJ2-1; 9 nucleotides line up with TRBD2. V shed 7 bases, J shed 5 bases, and the junction held 15 bases outside the gene matches. Germline assignment: CDR1 MGHRA and CDR2 YSYEKL. The CDR3 runs to 17 residues. The CDR3: CASTSVGGGRANNEQFF. Here the CDR3 DNA reads TGCGCCAGCACCTCCGTAGGGGGCGGGAGGGCCAACAATGAGCAGTTCTTC.

The chain joins TRBV28 to TRBJ1-2, with a weak D call TRBD1 (6 bases). This CDR3 spans 12 amino acids. CDR1 and CDR2 from the germline V gene are MDHEN and SYDVKM. Between the trimmed V and J ends, which lost 8 bases and 4 bases, there was a span of 11 bases. CDR3 sequence (DNA): TGTGCCAGCGCTACAGGGTTCTATGGCTACACCTTC. Its translation: CASATGFYGYTF.

The chain carries TRBV12-5 and TRBJ2-5; D is perhaps TRBD1 (5 bases). Germline V lookup: CDR1 LGHNT, CDR2 FRNRAP. The length of the CDR3 is 12 residues. Trimming removed 7 bases from V and 7 bases from J, with 13 bases in between. CDR3 region: CASAPEGATQYF. The CDR3 DNA is TGTGCTAGTGCCCCCGAAGGGGCGACCCAGTACTTC.

The genes are TRBV7-2 and TRBJ2-7; D call uncertain. The ends were cut back, 0 bases at V and 3 bases at J, with 12 bases in the middle. Germline V CDR1 and CDR2: SGHTA, FQGNSA. The CDR3 is made up of 15 amino acids. As DNA, the CDR3 is TGTGCCAGCAGCTTAGCTGCCCAGGCCTACTACGAGCAGTACTTC. It yields the protein CASSLAAQAYYEQYF.